This entry lists 24 T cell receptor beta chains sequenced from one sample in a study of glioma-infiltrating T cells after dendritic cell vaccination listed by TCRdb under 2016. What the time point label conveys for this sample: after dendritic cell vaccination, including at tumor progression/relapse. The library was prepared using the immunoSEQ multiplex PCR assay. The source is immuneACCESS, and TCRdb retained only in-frame sequences with V and J called. Part of the clones is not carried over; for the studies checked, unresolved V genes explain less than half of this, and the remainder is unexplained. This sample holds 90,000 to 95,000 clones; 75% to 85% were observed only once. The ten top clones hold roughly 2% of the sample. The sample was blood, taken after dendritic cell vaccination. The receptors come from a human donor with glioblastoma.

CDR3 sequence: CASRESNQPQHF. The CDR3 nucleotides are TGTGCCAGCAGGGAGAGCAATCAGCCCCAGCATTTT. The chain has TRBV28 and TRBJ1-5; D is undetermined. V was cut by 6 bases and J by 1 base, with 4 bases left in between. The CDR3 sequence is 12 residues long. Germline values: CDR1 MDHEN, CDR2 SYDVKM.

The chain links TRBV4-1 to TRBJ1-5; D unclear. Trimming removed 0 bases from V and 0 bases from J, with 12 bases in between. Per germline, CDR1 MGHRA and CDR2 YSYEKL. The CDR3 runs to 17 residues. The CDR3 sequence is CASSQDAFPNSNQPQHF. CDR3 in DNA: TGCGCCAGCAGCCAAGATGCCTTCCCTAATAGCAATCAGCCCCAGCATTTT.

This clone has a single count. V is TRBV6-5 and J is TRBJ2-5; TRBD1 agrees at 8 bases. Losses at the gene ends were 2 bases for V and 4 bases for J; bases not matched to a gene: 3. The CDR3 has 14 amino acids. CDR1 MNHEY and CDR2 SVGAGI come from the germline V gene. The CDR3 is CASSYGTGTETQYF. CDR3 DNA: TGTGCCAGCAGTTACGGGACAGGAACAGAGACCCAGTACTTC.

The CDR3 protein is CASSELSEQYF. For the CDR3, the DNA is TGTGCCAGCAGTGAATTATCCGAGCAGTACTTC. The V gene is TRBV2, the J gene TRBJ2-7; D gene uncertain. The germline V and J ends were trimmed by 2 bases and 6 bases, with 5 bases remaining between them. This CDR3 has 11 residues. Germline loops: CDR1 SNHLY, CDR2 FYNNEI.

The chain carries TRBV27 and TRBJ2-7; D is perhaps TRBD2 (6 bases). The V gene lost 4 bases and the J gene lost 0 bases, with 7 bases spanning the gap. This CDR3 is 13 amino acids long. Germline V gene lookup returns CDR1 MNHEY and CDR2 SMNVEV (reference sequence). The CDR3 DNA reads TGTGCCAGCAGTTCGGGAGACTCCTACGAGCAGTACGTC. Protein sequence: CASSSGDSYEQYV.

This rearrangement joins TRBV10-3 to TRBJ1-1; possibly TRBD1 for D (5 bases). Trimming removed 1 base at V and 1 base at J, with 10 bases between. This CDR3 is built from 15 residues. Germline V gene data show CDR1 as ENHRY and CDR2 as SYGVKD. CDR3 sequence reads: CAISEYRRENTEAFF. The CDR3 DNA reads as TGTGCCATCAGTGAGTATCGCAGGGAGAACACTGAAGCTTTCTTT.

The chain combines TRBV9 with TRBJ2-1; 12 bases line up with TRBD2. This CDR3 comprises 17 residues. The junction had 6 bases not matched to a gene; V was cut back by 1 base and J by 4 bases. Germline V CDR1 and CDR2: SGDLS, YYNGEE. This CDR3 reads CASSVSPTSGGYNEQFF. Here the CDR3 DNA reads TGTGCCAGCAGCGTATCCCCAACTAGCGGGGGGTACAATGAGCAGTTCTTC.

CDR3 DNA: TGTGCCAGCAGCAACAGGGGGGGTGAAGCCCAGCATTTT. Translation gives CASSNRGGEAQHF. This chain links TRBV6-6 with TRBJ1-5; 8 bases agree with TRBD1. Germline-derived CDR1 and CDR2 are MNHNY and SVGAGI (reference sequence). Unmatched junction bases numbered 9, after V lost 6 bases and J lost 11 bases. This CDR3 has 13 amino acids.

The genes are TRBV6-5 and TRBJ1-2; 11 bases fit TRBD1. Germline V lookup: CDR1 MNHEY, CDR2 SVGAGI. CDR3 length: 15 amino acids. J was trimmed by 3 bases and V by 2 bases; bases with no gene match: 2. CDR3 protein: CASSYGTGGDYGYTF. The CDR3 DNA reads TGTGCCAGCAGTTACGGGACAGGGGGTGACTATGGCTACACCTTC.

The gene calls are TRBV19 and TRBJ2-1, with TRBD2 identical over 7 bases. Germline V gives CDR1 LNHDA, CDR2 SQIVND (reference sequence). CDR3 length: 15 amino acids. V shed 3 bases and J 4 bases; nucleotides not matched to a gene: 6. Here the CDR3 reads CASSMGGGGYNEQFF. CDR3 bases: TGTGCCAGTAGTATGGGTGGCGGGGGTTACAATGAGCAGTTCTTC.

This chain joins TRBV5-6 and TRBJ2-3; D is uncertain. Looked up from germline, CDR1 is SGHDT and CDR2 is YYEEEE. Trimming removed 5 bases at V and 0 bases at J, with 13 bases between. The CDR3 is made up of 15 amino acids. This CDR3 is CASREIGVSTDTQYF. CDR3 coding DNA: TGTGCCAGCAGGGAGATCGGAGTTAGCACAGATACGCAGTATTTT.

The rearrangement links TRBV18 to TRBJ1-3, with D possibly matching TRBD1 (5 bases). V was cut by 3 bases and J by 4 bases, with 10 bases left in between. Germline V lookup: CDR1 KGHSH, CDR2 LQKENI. The CDR3 contains 14 residues. CDR3 DNA sequence: TGTGCCAGCTCACCCCAGGGTGGCGGAAACACCATATATTTT. Protein product: CASSPQGGGNTIYF.

The chain has TRBV4-1 and TRBJ2-5; 15 bases fit TRBD2. Losses at the gene ends were 5 bases for V and 2 bases for J; bases not matched to a gene: 6. The CDR3 consists of 17 residues. Germline CDR1 is MGHRA and CDR2 is YSYEKL. The CDR3 loop reads CASSFRTSGGGQETQYF. For the CDR3, the DNA is TGCGCCAGCAGCTTTCGGACTAGCGGGGGGGGGCAAGAGACCCAGTACTTC.

This clone was seen just once. Other DNA sequences from this sample encode an identical CDR3 as well. The V gene is TRBV5-1, the J gene TRBJ1-1, with TRBD1 matching over 8 bases. The germline CDR1 and CDR2 sequences are SGHRS and YFSETQ. The V segment lost 3 bases and the J segment 5 bases; nucleotides outside the gene matches: 6. CDR3 length equals 14 residues. In DNA, the CDR3 is TGCGCCAGCAGCTGGGGACAGGAAGGGACTGAAGCTTTCTTT. Its translation: CASSWGQEGTEAFF.

In this sample, this clone turned up a few times. The rearrangement joins TRBV5-4 to TRBJ1-4; 7 bases are shared with TRBD1. Per germline, CDR1 SGHNT and CDR2 YYREEE (reference sequence). The CDR3 sequence is 14 residues long. V shed 3 bases, J shed 7 bases, and the junction held 6 bases outside the gene matches. CDR3: CASSSPGGGEKLFF. CDR3 sequence (DNA): TGTGCCAGCAGCTCTCCAGGGGGTGGTGAAAAACTGTTTTTT.

The rearrangement links TRBV29-1 to TRBJ2-7; weak D call: TRBD1 (6 bases). The germline gives CDR1 SQVTM, CDR2 ANQGSEA. V lost 7 bases, J lost 3 bases, and 19 bases lay in between. CDR3 length: 14 residues. CDR3 protein: CSATTGTRSYEQYF. CDR3 DNA: TGCAGCGCCACGACCGGGACAAGGAGCTACGAGCAGTACTTC.

The rearrangement uses TRBV9 and TRBJ1-1; 9 bases line up with TRBD1. V lost 4 bases, J lost 4 bases, and 11 bases stayed unmatched. The CDR3 is 16 residues long. Germline lookup yields CDR1 SGDLS and CDR2 YYNGEE. CDR3: CASSRGGGQGGTEAFF. The CDR3, as DNA: TGTGCCAGCAGCAGAGGGGGGGGACAGGGAGGCACTGAAGCTTTCTTT.

CDR3 nucleotide sequence: TGCGCCAGCAGTGAAAGGGGGGAGGGTGGCTACACCTTC. Translated: CASSERGEGGYTF. The V and J genes are TRBV10-2 and TRBJ1-2; D perhaps matches TRBD1 (6 bases). Germline V gene lookup returns CDR1 WSHSY and CDR2 SAAADI. V dropped 3 bases and J dropped 7 bases, with 12 bases sitting between them. This CDR3 is 13 amino acids long.

This rearrangement joins TRBV5-6 to TRBJ2-5; 7 bases line up with TRBD1. CDR1 SGHDT and CDR2 YYEEEE come from the germline V gene. V shed 4 bases, J shed 5 bases, and the junction held 5 bases outside the gene matches. The CDR3 has 13 amino acids. The CDR3 nucleotides are TGTGCCAGCAGCCCGGGACAGTGGGAGACCCAGTACTTC. Encoded protein: CASSPGQWETQYF.

The chain joins TRBV4-2 to TRBJ2-7; 8 nucleotides line up with TRBD1. The CDR3 is 14 residues long. Germline V gene sequence: CDR1 LGHNA, CDR2 YNFKEQ. V trimming: 0 bases; J trimming: 6 bases; junction bases outside the gene matches: 4. Here the CDR3 reads CASSQDRDRREQYF. DNA for the CDR3: TGTGCCAGCAGCCAAGATAGGGACAGGCGCGAGCAGTACTTC.

The CDR3 DNA reads TGTGCCATCAGTGAGTCTGCCGAGAAACGCACAGATACGCAGTATTTT. It translates to CAISESAEKRTDTQYF. The chain has TRBV10-3 and TRBJ2-3; no firm D call. V was shortened by 0 bases and J by 1 base, with 11 bases between the two germline ends. Germline V gene data show CDR1 as ENHRY and CDR2 as SYGVKD. The CDR3 spans 16 residues.

The chain combines TRBV30 with TRBJ2-7; weak D call: TRBD2 (6 bases). The CDR3 is 13 amino acids. Trimming shortened V by 3 bases and J by 0 bases, and 9 bases separated the two germline ends. In germline, CDR1 is GTSNPN, CDR2 SVGIG (reference sequence). CDR3 loop: CAWSRGSSYEQYV. CDR3 DNA: TGTGCCTGGAGCCGGGGGAGCTCCTACGAGCAGTACGTC.

The V and J genes are TRBV7-3 and TRBJ1-2; 8 bases are a match to TRBD1. Germline lookup yields CDR1 SGHTA and CDR2 FQGTGA. Unmatched junction bases numbered 14, after V lost 6 bases and J lost 8 bases. The CDR3 is made up of 15 amino acids. The CDR3 is CASRKTGDGRGGYTF. The CDR3 DNA is TGTGCCAGCAGAAAGACAGGGGATGGAAGGGGGGGCTACACCTTC.

The V and J genes are TRBV2 and TRBJ2-7; possible D gene TRBD1, 6 bases. Germline V gene sequence: CDR1 SNHLY, CDR2 FYNNEI. V lost 6 bases, J lost 4 bases, and 16 bases lay in between. The CDR3 sequence is 14 residues long. The CDR3 sequence: CASRVDGQNYEQYV. DNA for the CDR3: TGTGCCAGCAGAGTTGATGGACAGAATTACGAGCAGTACGTC.